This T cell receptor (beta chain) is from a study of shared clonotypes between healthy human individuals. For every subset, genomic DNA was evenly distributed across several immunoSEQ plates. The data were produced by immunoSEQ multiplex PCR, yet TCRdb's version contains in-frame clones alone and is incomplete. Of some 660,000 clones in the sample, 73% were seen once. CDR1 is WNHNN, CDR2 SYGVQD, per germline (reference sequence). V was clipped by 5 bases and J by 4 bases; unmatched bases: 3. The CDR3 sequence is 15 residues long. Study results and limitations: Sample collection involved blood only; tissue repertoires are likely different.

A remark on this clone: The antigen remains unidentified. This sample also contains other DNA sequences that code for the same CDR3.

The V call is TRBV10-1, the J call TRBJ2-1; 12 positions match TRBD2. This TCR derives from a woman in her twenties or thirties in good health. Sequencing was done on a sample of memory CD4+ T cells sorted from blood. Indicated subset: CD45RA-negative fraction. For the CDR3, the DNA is TGCGCCAGCAGTCCGACTAGCGGGAGTTACAATGAGCAGTTCTTC. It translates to CASSPTSGSYNEQFF.